This T cell receptor (beta chain) was sequenced in a study of blood T cells in healthy people across ages. Study-level points and caveats: A greater number of naive CD4+ cells and higher diversity distinguished long-lived donors from aged donors. The recorded TCR beta diversity per million T cells decreased in a roughly linear manner with age.

Healthy Russian Caucasian donors spanned ages about 6 to 100 years. A remark on this clonotype: What it binds is not known.

CDR1 is MNHNY, CDR2 SVGAGI, per germline (reference sequence). This CDR3 is built from 13 residues. Trimming at V came to 6 bases and at J to 6 bases, leaving 4 bases not matched to a gene. For the second PCR, which ran for about 6 to 12 cycles, a sample-barcoded 5' primer and a J-beta primer mix were used. Per-sample output comprised a minimum of 2.5 million paired-end reads containing CDR3. TCRdb redid the calling of the 5' RACE reads with MiXCR, one entry per CDR3 protein. This table has around 1,500,000 distinct CDR3 sequences, roughly 45% appearing once. The receptor comes from a woman aged 18-29 years in good health. The chain is built from TRBV6-6 and TRBJ1-5; 8 positions agree with TRBD1. The sequencing input was blood. The CDR3 DNA is TGTGCCAGCAGCGACAGGGGTGGTCAGCCCCAGCATTTT. Its protein product is CASSDRGGQPQHF.